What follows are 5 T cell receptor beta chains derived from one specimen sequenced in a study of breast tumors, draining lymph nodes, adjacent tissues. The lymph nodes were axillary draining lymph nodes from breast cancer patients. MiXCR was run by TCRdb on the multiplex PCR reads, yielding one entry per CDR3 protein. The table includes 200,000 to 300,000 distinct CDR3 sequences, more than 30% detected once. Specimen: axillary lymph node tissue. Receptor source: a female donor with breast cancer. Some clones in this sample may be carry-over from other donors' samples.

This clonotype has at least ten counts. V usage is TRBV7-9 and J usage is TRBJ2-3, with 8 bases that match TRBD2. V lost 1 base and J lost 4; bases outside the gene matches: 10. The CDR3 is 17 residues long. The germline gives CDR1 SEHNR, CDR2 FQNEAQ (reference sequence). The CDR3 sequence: CASSLGRERGFPDTQYF. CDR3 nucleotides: TGTGCCAGCAGCTTAGGGCGGGAGCGGGGGTTTCCAGATACGCAGTATTTT.

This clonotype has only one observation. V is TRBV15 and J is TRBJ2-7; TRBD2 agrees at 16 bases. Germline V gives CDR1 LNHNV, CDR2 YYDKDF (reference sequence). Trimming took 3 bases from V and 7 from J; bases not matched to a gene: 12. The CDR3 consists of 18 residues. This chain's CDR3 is CATSRGGTSGGALGEQYF. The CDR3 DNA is TGTGCCACCAGCAGGGGGGGGACTAGCGGGGGGGCGCTTGGGGAGCAGTACTTC.

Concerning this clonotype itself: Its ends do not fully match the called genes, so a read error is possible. The DNA of the CDR3 is TGTGCCAGCAAAACGGGGGGGAACACCGGGAAGCTGTTTTTT. Translating it yields CASKTGGNTGKLFF. J is TRBJ2-2 and V is TRBV6-2 or TRBV6-3; 8 bases are a match to TRBD2. Germline V CDR1 and CDR2: MNHEY, SVGEGT. The CDR3 has 14 amino acids.

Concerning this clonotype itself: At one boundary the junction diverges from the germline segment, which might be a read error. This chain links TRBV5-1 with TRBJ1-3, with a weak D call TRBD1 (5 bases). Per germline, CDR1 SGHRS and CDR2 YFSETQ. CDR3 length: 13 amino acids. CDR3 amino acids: CASSWVGENTVYF. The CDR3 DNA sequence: TGCGCCAGCAGCTGGGTAGGGGAAAACACCGTATATTTT.

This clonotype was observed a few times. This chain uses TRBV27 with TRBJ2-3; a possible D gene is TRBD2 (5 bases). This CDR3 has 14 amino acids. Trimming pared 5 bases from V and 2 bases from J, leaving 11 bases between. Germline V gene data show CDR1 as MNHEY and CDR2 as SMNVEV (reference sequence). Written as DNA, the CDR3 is TGTGCCAGCAGTAACCGGGAACACACAGATACGCAGTATTTT. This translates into CASSNREHTDTQYF.